This passage covers 5 T cell receptor beta chains from one sample sequenced in a study of CD8 T cells in ankylosing spondylitis. TCRdb reprocessed the 5' RACE reads via MiXCR and lists one record per CDR3 protein. The sample shows approximately 240,000 distinct CDR3 sequences, roughly a quarter of them seen only once. Sequencing was done on a sample of blood, either unsorted or a sorted T cell fraction (not recorded which). These receptors originate from a male donor with ankylosing spondylitis or in good health (not recorded which).

This clonotype was observed at least ten times. The rearrangement joins TRBV12-3 or TRBV12-4 to TRBJ2-3; possible D gene TRBD1, 6 bases. This CDR3 has 14 residues. The V end was cut by 2 bases, the J end by 4 bases, with 10 bases between. CDR3 coding DNA: TGTGCCAGCAGTTTATCCCAGGGGCCAGATACGCAGTATTTT. This encodes CASSLSQGPDTQYF.

This clonotype was seen repeatedly, ten times or more. This sequence joins TRBV11-2 and TRBJ1-4, with TRBD1 as a possible D gene (5 bases). V was clipped by 5 bases and J by 8 bases, with 21 bases between them. Germline V gene data show CDR1 as SGHAT and CDR2 as FQNNGV. The CDR3 sequence is 16 residues long. The DNA for the CDR3 is TGTGCCAGCAGCCTTGGGGGGGGGAAACGAGGAGAAAAACTGTTTTTT. It specifies CASSLGGGKRGEKLFF.

The CDR3 loop is CASSLDSGGAGNEQFF. The CDR3 DNA is TGTGCCAGCAGCTTGGATAGTGGGGGGGCAGGGAATGAGCAGTTCTTC. The chain links TRBV5-4 to TRBJ2-1; TRBD2 might be the D (7 bases). The CDR3 is made up of 16 amino acids. CDR1 and CDR2 (germline): SGHNT, YYREEE (reference sequence). V was trimmed by 0 bases and J by 7 bases, leaving 17 bases between them.

This clonotype was seen repeatedly, ten times or more. The V gene is TRBV7-9, the J gene TRBJ2-1; TRBD1 matches at 11 bases. The trim removed 6 bases at V and 4 bases at J, leaving 8 bases unmatched. Per germline, CDR1 SEHNR and CDR2 FQNEAQ (reference sequence). CDR3 length: 16 amino acids. The CDR3 region has the DNA TGTGCCAGCAGTTGGGACGGGACAGGGGGTTACAATGAGCAGTTCTTC. Protein: CASSWDGTGGYNEQFF.

This clonotype was recorded many times. The rearrangement links TRBV4-2 to TRBJ1-4, with D possibly TRBD1 on 6 matching bases. Per the germline V gene, CDR1 is LGHNA and CDR2 is YNFKEQ. CDR3 length: 14 amino acids. The V and J ends lost 0 bases and 8 bases respectively, with 10 bases between them. In DNA form, the CDR3 reads TGTGCCAGCAGCCAAGAGGGGGCAAAGGAAAAACTGTTTTTT. The encoded protein is CASSQEGAKEKLFF.